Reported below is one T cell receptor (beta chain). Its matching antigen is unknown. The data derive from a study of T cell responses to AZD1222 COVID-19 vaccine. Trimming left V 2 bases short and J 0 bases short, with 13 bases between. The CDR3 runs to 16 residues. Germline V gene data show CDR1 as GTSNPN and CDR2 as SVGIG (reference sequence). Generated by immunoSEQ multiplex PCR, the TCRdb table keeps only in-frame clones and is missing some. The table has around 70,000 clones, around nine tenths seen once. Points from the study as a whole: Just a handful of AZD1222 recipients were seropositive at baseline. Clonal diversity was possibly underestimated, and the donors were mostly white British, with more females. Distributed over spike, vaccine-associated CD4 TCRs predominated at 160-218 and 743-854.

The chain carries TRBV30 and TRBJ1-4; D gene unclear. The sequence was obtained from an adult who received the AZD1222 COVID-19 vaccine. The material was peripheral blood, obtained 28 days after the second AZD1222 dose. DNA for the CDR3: TGTGCCTGGAGTCCCGGACGGACTGCAACTAATGAAAAACTGTTTTTT. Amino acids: CAWSPGRTATNEKLFF. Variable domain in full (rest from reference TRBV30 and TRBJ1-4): SQTIHQWPATLVQPVGSPLSLECTVEGTSNPNLYWYRQAAGRGLQLLFYSVGIGQISSEVPQNLSASRPQDRQFILSSKKLLLSDSGFYLCAWSPGRTATNEKLFFGSGTQLSVL.